This T cell receptor beta chain was recorded in a study of T cell repertoires in cytomegalovirus infection. Turning to the study itself: Public TCR beta signatures indicated both CMV infection and matching HLA type.

Germline lookup yields CDR1 LGHDT and CDR2 YNNKEL (reference sequence). The CDR3 has 15 residues. With V trimmed by 2 bases and J by 7 bases, 10 bases remained unmatched. TCRdb processed the reads anew with MiXCR; each CDR3 protein has one entry. The sample holds fewer than 400,000 distinct CDR3 sequences; over 15% are singletons and the top ten take approximately 10%. The receptor was isolated from a human donor in good health (CMV status not recorded). Some clones in this sample may be carry-over from other donors' samples. The rearrangement links TRBV3-1 to TRBJ2-7, with 8 bases lining up with TRBD2. Sequencing was done on a sample of PBMCs. CDR3 sequence reads: CASSQTSSGTGEQYF. The CDR3 DNA reads as TGTGCCAGCAGCCAAACTAGTAGCGGGACCGGGGAGCAGTACTTC.